Listed here are 4 T cell receptor beta chains from one sample, sequenced in a study of CXCR3-negative and CXCR3-positive naive CD8 T cells (dated by TCRdb to about 2019). TCRdb names NextSeq 550 as the instrument used. The Human TCR Profiling Kit (MiLaboratory) was used to prepare UMI-labeled 5' RACE TRB cDNA libraries. TCRdb reanalyzed the reads, keeping one entry per CDR3 protein sequence and omitting DNA. This sample's table carries 92,000 or so distinct CDR3 sequences. 0.85% to 1.4% of the sample goes to the ten largest clones. Sequencing was performed on naive CXCR3- CD8+ T cells from blood. The cell subset or site label here, explained by the study, means: CD45RO-CCR7+CD27+CD95- naive CD8+ T cells lacking CXCR3 (TNR3-). These receptors were taken from a human donor in good health. Some clones in this sample may be carry-over from other donors' samples.

The CDR3 here is CSVERTGGYGDTQYF. V usage is TRBV29-1 and J usage is TRBJ2-3; TCRdb designates TRBD1, a call that cannot be tested without DNA. The length of the CDR3 is 15 residues. Germline V lookup: CDR1 SQVTM, CDR2 ANQGSEA.

J is TRBJ1-2 and V is TRBV20-1; TCRdb gives TRBD1 as the D gene, but with no DNA this cannot be confirmed. Germline V lookup: CDR1 DFQATT, CDR2 SNEGSKA (reference sequence). This CDR3 is built from 15 residues. The CDR3 loop reads CSAKYYRENAYGYTF.

The CDR3 sequence is CASSFGVSTEAFF. The gene calls are TRBV27 and TRBJ1-1. CDR1 and CDR2 from the germline V gene are MNHEY and SMNVEV (reference sequence). The CDR3 runs to 13 residues.

The chain carries TRBV4-3 and TRBJ2-5; TCRdb's D gene call, TRBD1, goes unchecked for lack of DNA. The CDR3 is 16 amino acids. Germline CDR1 and CDR2: LGHNA and YSLEER. The CDR3 loop reads CASSQDSGGGQETQYF.